One sample yielded the 20 T cell receptor beta chains listed below, sequenced in a study of vaccination and CD4 T cells after COVID-19. Treatment noted: roughly ten-day PBMC culture with coronavirus spike peptide pools or control peptides (ViraFEST assay). Sequencing of cultured CD4+ T cell DNA used the Oncomine TCR Beta short-read assay. TCRdb re-called the PCR reads through MiXCR, storing one row per CDR3 protein. The table includes roughly 15,000 distinct CDR3 sequences, about 55% detected once. Antigens of these TCRs are unknown. The sequencing sample was made of CD4+ T cells from blood, cultured in vitro. These receptor sequences come from a human donor who had recovered from COVID-19.

The genes are TRBV3-1 and TRBJ1-1; maybe TRBD1 (5 bases). CDR1 is LGHDT, CDR2 YNNKEL, per germline (reference sequence). V was cut by 10 bases and J by 7 bases, with 13 bases left in between. This CDR3 comprises 11 residues. As DNA, the CDR3 is TGTGCCATTGGGGGGGACGGTGAAGCTTTCTTT. Its protein is CAIGGDGEAFF.

This chain connects TRBV12-3 or TRBV12-4 to TRBJ1-6; tentative D call: TRBD1 (5 bases). CDR3 size: 14 residues. Trimming stripped 2 bases from V and 10 bases from J, with 12 bases between. CDR3 protein: CASSLRGAGSPLHF. The CDR3 nucleotides are TGTGCCAGCAGTTTAAGGGGTGCGGGCTCACCCCTCCACTTT.

Only a few counts were recorded for this clonotype. This chain links TRBV19 with TRBJ1-5; D not resolved. The CDR3 extends over 15 amino acids. V was shortened by 7 bases and J by 2 bases, with 15 bases between the two germline ends. Germline-derived CDR1 and CDR2 are LNHDA and SQIVND (reference sequence). Here the CDR3 reads CASTGRVLGNQPQHF. DNA of the CDR3: TGTGCCAGTACCGGGAGGGTCCTAGGCAATCAGCCCCAGCATTTT.

This chain connects TRBV28 to TRBJ1-5, with D unclear. The CDR3 covers 15 residues. Germline CDR1 and CDR2: MDHEN and SYDVKM. V shed 6 bases and J shed 6 bases, with 18 bases lying between them. The CDR3 DNA is TGTGCCAGCAGCTCCTTTGAGTGGATTTCTCAGCCCCAGCATTTT. Translated, it gives CASSSFEWISQPQHF.

The chain joins TRBV6-1 to TRBJ1-4, with a possible D match to TRBD1 (5 bases). There are 15 residues in the CDR3. Germline CDR1 is MNHNS and CDR2 is SASEGT. With 4 bases removed from V and 8 bases from J, the gap between germline ends came to 17 bases. The CDR3 nucleotides read TGTGCCAGCAGTGTAATTGTGGGGCAGGACGAAAAACTGTTTTTT. This gives the protein CASSVIVGQDEKLFF.

The gene calls are TRBV6-5 and TRBJ2-5; the D is unclear. The V end lost 2 bases, the J end lost 4 bases, and 17 bases lay between the germline ends. This CDR3 has 16 residues. Germline V lookup: CDR1 MNHEY, CDR2 SVGAGI. The CDR3: CASSYVGIPIRETQYF. CDR3 nucleotide sequence: TGTGCCAGCAGTTACGTAGGGATTCCCATCAGAGAGACCCAGTACTTC.

The chain uses TRBV20-1 and TRBJ1-1; 8 bases align to TRBD1. V lost 0 bases to trimming and J lost 5 bases; unmatched junction nucleotides: 26. The germline V gene encodes CDR1 DFQATT and CDR2 SNEGSKA (reference sequence). This CDR3 spans 21 amino acids. The CDR3 sequence is CSARDIPLPRQGARCGTEAFF. The CDR3 DNA follows: TGCAGTGCTAGAGATATCCCTTTGCCCCGGCAGGGGGCAAGGTGCGGGACTGAAGCTTTCTTT.

In nucleotides, the CDR3 is TGTGCCAGCAGGGACAGCATCTCCTACAATGAGCAGTTCTTC. Translated, it gives CASRDSISYNEQFF. The genes are TRBV28 and TRBJ2-1, with a weak D call TRBD1 (6 bases). CDR1 is MDHEN, CDR2 SYDVKM, per germline. Trimming left V 6 bases short and J 0 bases short, with 9 bases between. The CDR3 covers 14 residues.

This clonotype was seen a handful of times. The chain couples TRBV19 to TRBJ1-5, with unresolved D. V was pared by 8 bases and J by 0 bases, with 8 bases between. Germline assignment: CDR1 LNHDA and CDR2 SQIVND (reference sequence). The CDR3 sequence is 13 residues long. CDR3 loop: CASHENSNQPQHF. CDR3 sequence (DNA): TGTGCCAGTCACGAGAATAGCAATCAGCCCCAGCATTTT.

This chain joins TRBV4-1 and TRBJ2-6, with unresolved D. CDR1 is MGHRA, CDR2 YSYEKL, per germline. This CDR3 spans 16 amino acids. V lost 1 base and J 4 bases, leaving 11 bases between the germline ends. CDR3 loop: CASSQAGVRGANVLTF. In nucleotides, the CDR3 is TGCGCCAGCAGCCAAGCTGGCGTCCGGGGGGCCAACGTCCTGACTTTC.

The gene calls are TRBV6-5 and TRBJ1-1, with D tentatively TRBD1 (5 bases). The CDR3 is made up of 14 amino acids. CDR1 is MNHEY and CDR2 is SVGAGI in the germline V gene. Deletions cut 2 bases from V and 5 bases from J, with 12 bases between. In DNA form, the CDR3 reads TGTGCCAGCAGTTACCCCGCAGGGTCGACTGAAGCTTTCTTT. Translation gives CASSYPAGSTEAFF.

The CDR3 sequence: CRGGNTGELFF. CDR3 nucleotides: TGCAGGGGGGGGAACACCGGGGAGCTGTTTTTT. The chain joins TRBV20-1 to TRBJ2-2; D may be TRBD2 (6 bases). This CDR3 spans 11 amino acids. Germline-derived CDR1 and CDR2 are DFQATT and SNEGSKA (reference sequence).

The rearrangement uses TRBV15 and TRBJ2-7; 7 bases are shared with TRBD1. Germline V gene data show CDR1 as LNHNV and CDR2 as YYDKDF (reference sequence). The CDR3 has 14 residues. With 5 bases clipped from V and 6 bases from J, the junction kept 10 bases outside the gene matches. CDR3 in amino acids: CATSHGDRLREQYF. CDR3 sequence (DNA): TGTGCCACCAGCCACGGGGACAGACTACGCGAGCAGTACTTC.

V usage is TRBV15 and J usage is TRBJ2-3; D assignment may be TRBD1 or TRBD2 (5 bases each). Germline CDR1 reads LNHNV; CDR2 reads YYDKDF (reference sequence). This CDR3 contains 16 residues. With 1 base removed from V and 4 bases from J, the gap between germline ends came to 15 bases. The CDR3 region is CATSRVTVRDADTQYF. As DNA, the CDR3 is TGTGCCACCAGCAGAGTGACGGTCCGGGACGCAGATACGCAGTATTTT.

The chain recombines TRBV12-3 or TRBV12-4 with TRBJ2-3; 7 nucleotides line up with TRBD2. The length of the CDR3 is 15 residues. Losses at the gene ends were 2 bases for V and 6 bases for J; bases not matched to a gene: 8. Here the CDR3 DNA reads TGTGCCAGCAGTTTAAGGGGAGGGGATAGGGATACGCAGTATTTT. Translation: CASSLRGGDRDTQYF.

The genes are TRBV6-1 and TRBJ2-7; TRBD1 matches 8 bases. The CDR3 extends over 15 amino acids. V lost 5 bases, J lost 7 bases, and 13 bases stayed unmatched. Germline CDR1 reads MNHNS; CDR2 reads SASEGT. The CDR3 reads CASSPRTGPLTEQYF. In DNA, the CDR3 is TGTGCCAGCAGTCCCCGGACAGGGCCCCTCACGGAGCAGTACTTC.

In this sample, this clonotype turned up a few times. This chain links TRBV10-3 with TRBJ2-7, with D possibly matching TRBD1 (6 bases). The germline V gene has CDR1 ENHRY and CDR2 SYGVKD. The CDR3 is made up of 14 amino acids. V lost 0 bases and J 6 bases, leaving 12 bases between the germline ends. The CDR3 DNA reads TGTGCCATCAGTGAGTCGGGCAGGGGCCGCGAGCAGTACTTC. Translation gives CAISESGRGREQYF.

The chain couples TRBV24-1 to TRBJ2-3; D remains unclear. Trimming cost V 2 bases and J 7 bases, with 9 bases left between them. The CDR3 contains 13 residues. Germline assignment: CDR1 KGHDR and CDR2 SFDVKD. CDR3 loop: CATSDWVKHTQYF. The CDR3 region has the DNA TGTGCCACCAGTGATTGGGTGAAACATACGCAGTATTTT.

This chain joins TRBV7-2 and TRBJ2-1; 9 bases map to TRBD1. This CDR3 has 15 amino acids. Germline CDR1 SGHTA, CDR2 FQGNSA. J was trimmed by 3 bases and V by 5 bases; bases with no gene match: 5. In DNA, the CDR3 is TGTGCCAGCAGCCAAGACAGGGGGGACTACAATGAGCAGTTCTTC. Translated, it gives CASSQDRGDYNEQFF. Full variable domain (outside the CDR3, taken from reference TRBV7-2 and TRBJ2-1): GAGVSQSPSNKVTEKGKDVELRCDPISGHTALYWYRQSLGQGLEFLIYFQGNSAPDKSGLPSDRFSAERTGGSVSTLTIQRTQQEDSAVYLCASSQDRGDYNEQFFGPGTRLTVL.

The chain's CDR3 is CASSTGTTDTQYF. The CDR3 DNA sequence: TGCGCCAGCAGCACCGGGACTACAGATACGCAGTATTTT. The rearrangement uses TRBV5-1 and TRBJ2-3; possibly TRBD2 for D (6 bases). V was cut by 4 bases and J by 3 bases, with 9 bases left in between. CDR1 and CDR2 (germline): SGHRS, YFSETQ. This CDR3 region has 13 residues.